The 8 T cell receptor beta chains listed next were all sequenced from one sample in a study of neurological immune-mediated disorders. TCRdb used MiXCR to reprocess the 5' RACE reads, holding one entry per CDR3 protein. The table records 30,000 to 35,000 distinct CDR3 sequences, around 21% of them present only once. Sequenced input: CD4+ T cells from blood. These receptors originate from a man in his forties or fifties with HTLV-1-associated myelopathy (HAM/TSP).

This clonotype was counted at least ten times. The chain recombines TRBV2 with TRBJ1-2; the match to TRBD1 covers 9 bases. Germline lookup yields CDR1 SNHLY and CDR2 FYNNEI. The CDR3 sequence is 15 residues long. V lost 6 bases to trimming and J lost 0 bases; unmatched junction nucleotides: 5. Written as DNA, the CDR3 is TGTGCCAGCAGAAGGGACAGGGCGGCTAACTATGGCTACACCTTC. It codes for CASRRDRAANYGYTF. Variable domain in full (rest from reference TRBV2 and TRBJ1-2): EPEVTQTPSHQVTQMGQEVILRCVPISNHLYFYWYRQILGQKVEFLVSFYNNEISEKSEIFDDQFSVERPDGSNFTLKIRSTKLEDSAMYFCASRRDRAANYGYTFGSGTRLTVV.

This clonotype was recorded at least ten times. This chain links TRBV7-8 with TRBJ1-5; 7 bases match TRBD1. CDR1 and CDR2 from the germline V gene are SGHVS and FQNEAQ. This CDR3 spans 14 amino acids. V was clipped by 5 bases and J by 4 bases; unmatched bases: 5. The CDR3 DNA reads TGTGCCAGCAGCGCCCGGGACAGTAATCAGCCCCAGCATTTT. It codes for CASSARDSNQPQHF.

This clonotype was observed at least ten times. The chain recombines TRBV5-1 with TRBJ2-7; D is uncertain. This CDR3 has 13 residues. The germline CDR1 and CDR2 sequences are SGHRS and YFSETQ. Trimming removed 3 bases at V and 5 bases at J, with 12 bases between. The CDR3 reads CASSSETLNEQYF. CDR3 DNA: TGCGCCAGCAGCTCCGAAACTTTAAACGAGCAGTACTTC.

The rearrangement links TRBV5-1 to TRBJ2-3; 8 positions agree with TRBD1. The CDR3 sequence is 14 residues long. Germline V gives CDR1 SGHRS, CDR2 YFSETQ. The J segment lost 4 bases and the V segment lost 4 bases, leaving 5 bases of the junction unmatched. In nucleotides, the CDR3 is TGCGCCAGCAGCGTCGACAGGGGATCAGATACGCAGTATTTT. Protein sequence: CASSVDRGSDTQYF.

This clonotype was seen only a few times. This chain uses TRBV10-1 with TRBJ2-7, with a weak D call TRBD1 (5 bases). Germline assignment: CDR1 WNHNN and CDR2 SYGVQD (reference sequence). This CDR3 spans 13 amino acids. Deletions cut 0 bases from V and 2 bases from J, with 5 bases between. CDR3 sequence (DNA): TGCGCCAGCAGTGAGTCAGGGGCCTACGAGCAGTACTTC. This encodes CASSESGAYEQYF.

There are a few counts of this clonotype. Germline is not matched at one junction end, which may reflect a read error. The chain is built from TRBV5-6 and TRBJ2-1; 10 nucleotides agree with TRBD2. The germline CDR1 and CDR2 sequences are SGHDT and YYEEEE. The CDR3 runs 15 residues. The CDR3 coding sequence is TGTGCCAGCAGCTTGGGTTGGTCTAGCGGGGGCCCTCTTAGGTTC. Translated, it gives CASSLGWSSGGPLRF.

With regard to this clonotype: An end of the junction does not agree with germline; a read error may underlie this. The chain employs TRBV7-2 and TRBJ1-3; D is undetermined. Germline V gene sequence: CDR1 SGHTA, CDR2 FQGNSA. This CDR3 spans 15 amino acids. The CDR3 spells CASSLSVYSVNIIYF. In DNA, the CDR3 is TGTGCCAGCAGCCTAAGCGTGTACTCTGTAAACATCATATATTTT. Variable domain in full (rest from reference TRBV7-2 and TRBJ1-3): GAGVSQSPSNKVTEKGKDVELRCDPISGHTALYWYRQSLGQGLEFLIYFQGNSAPDKSGLPSDRFSAERTGGSVSTLTIQRTQQEDSAVYLCASSLSVYSVNIIYFGEGSWLTVV.

This clonotype was counted many times. The J gene is TRBJ2-4, the V gene TRBV20-1; D possibly corresponds to TRBD1 (6 bases). This CDR3 contains 16 residues. Per germline, CDR1 DFQATT and CDR2 SNEGSKA (reference sequence). With 6 bases removed from V and 0 bases from J, the gap between germline ends came to 18 bases. The CDR3 DNA is TGCAGTGCGGGTACTTCCGGACAGATAGCCAAAAACATTCAGTACTTC. This gives the protein CSAGTSGQIAKNIQYF.